The 11 T cell receptor beta chains given below trace back to one sample, sequenced in a study of vaccination and CD4 T cells after COVID-19. Treatment reported: roughly 11-day PBMC culture with coronavirus spike peptide pools or control peptides (ViraFEST assay). No antigen has been identified for these receptors. An Oncomine TCR Beta short-read assay was used to sequence the DNA from cultured CD4+ T cells. MiXCR, applied by TCRdb to the PCR reads, yields one record per CDR3 protein. The sample has 9,500 to 15,000 distinct CDR3 sequences, over 30% seen once. Sequenced: cultured CD4+ T cells from blood. These receptors were obtained from a human donor with COVID-19.

This clonotype turned up a few times. V is TRBV6-1 and J is TRBJ1-2; tentative D call: TRBD1 (5 bases). The CDR3 length is 14 residues. The germline V gene has CDR1 MNHNS and CDR2 SASEGT. Trimming left V 0 bases short and J 4 bases short, with 9 bases between. In DNA, the CDR3 is TGTGCCAGCAGTGAAGCGGGAGGGGCCTATGGCTACACCTTC. It yields the protein CASSEAGGAYGYTF.

V is TRBV29-1 and J is TRBJ1-1; perhaps TRBD1 as D (5 bases). The CDR3 runs 13 residues. Deletions cut 5 bases from V and 1 base from J, with 11 bases between. Germline V CDR1 and CDR2: SQVTM, ANQGSEA. The CDR3, as DNA: TGCAGCGTTTACACAGGTCGGAACACTGAAGCTTTCTTT. Residues: CSVYTGRNTEAFF. Using reference TRBV29-1 and TRBJ1-1 for the parts outside the CDR3, the full variable domain is SAVISQKPSRDICQRGTSLTIQCQVDSQVTMMFWYRQQPGQSLTLIATANQGSEATYESGFVIDKFPISRPNLTFSTLTVSNMSPEDSSIYLCSVYTGRNTEAFFGQGTRLTVV.

The V gene is TRBV5-4, the J gene TRBJ1-4; a possible D gene is TRBD1 (6 bases). Trimming removed 4 bases from V and 3 bases from J, with 13 bases in between. Per the germline V gene, CDR1 is SGHNT and CDR2 is YYREEE (reference sequence). CDR3 length: 15 residues. CDR3 in amino acids: CASSHSRGSNEKLFF. In DNA form, the CDR3 reads TGTGCCAGCAGCCACTCCAGGGGTTCTAATGAAAAACTGTTTTTT.

This clonotype came up a few times. The V call is TRBV7-2, the J call TRBJ2-7; maybe TRBD2 (5 bases). Per germline, CDR1 SGHTA and CDR2 FQGNSA. This CDR3 has 14 amino acids. The V gene lost 2 bases and the J gene lost 0 bases, with 8 bases spanning the gap. This CDR3 reads CASSLSGSSYEQYF. The DNA of the CDR3 is TGTGCCAGCAGCTTAAGCGGAAGCTCCTACGAGCAGTACTTC.

This clonotype has only a few counts. The chain joins TRBV10-3 to TRBJ1-2; D is unclear. In germline, CDR1 is ENHRY, CDR2 SYGVKD. The CDR3 length is 18 residues. Trimming removed 4 bases from V and 2 bases from J, with 23 bases in between. CDR3 DNA sequence: TGTGCCATCAGTGGGACGGAGAACAGCCTCCGGGAAAACTATGGCTACACCTTC. It is translated as CAISGTENSLRENYGYTF.

This chain joins TRBV10-1 and TRBJ2-5, with D perhaps matching TRBD1 or TRBD2 (5 bases each). The CDR3 totals 14 residues. V was pared by 2 bases and J by 5 bases, with 12 bases between. Germline-derived CDR1 and CDR2 are WNHNN and SYGVQD (reference sequence). DNA for the CDR3: TGCGCCAGCAGTGAGGGGGGAACGGCCGAGACCCAGTACTTC. Translating gives CASSEGGTAETQYF.

This clonotype was recorded a few times. The rearrangement uses TRBV2 and TRBJ2-1, with TRBD1 matching 7 bases. The CDR3 runs to 17 residues. The germline gives CDR1 SNHLY, CDR2 FYNNEI. The J segment lost 6 bases and the V segment lost 5 bases, leaving 16 bases of the junction unmatched. In nucleotides, the CDR3 is TGTGCCAGCAGTACTACCCCGTTCCAGACAGGGCGCAATGAGCAGTTCTTC. Amino acid sequence: CASSTTPFQTGRNEQFF.

For the CDR3, the DNA is TGTGCCAGCAATTACAGGGCAGGTAGCTCCTACGAGCAGTACTTC. It is translated as CASNYRAGSSYEQYF. The chain joins TRBV12-3 or TRBV12-4 to TRBJ2-7, with a tentative D call TRBD1 (6 bases). The length of the CDR3 is 15 residues. The germline V and J ends were trimmed by 7 bases and 0 bases, with 16 bases remaining between them.

This clonotype was recorded a few times. The chain combines TRBV29-1 with TRBJ1-5; D is possibly TRBD1 (5 bases). This CDR3 contains 13 residues. Trimming removed 6 bases from V and 4 bases from J, with 13 bases in between. Germline values: CDR1 SQVTM, CDR2 ANQGSEA. The DNA of the CDR3 is TGCAGCGTGCAGGGAGGATTTAATCAGCCCCAGCATTTT. This codes for CSVQGGFNQPQHF.

This clonotype was counted between two and nine times. V gene TRBV7-8 combines with J gene TRBJ1-5; maybe TRBD1 (5 bases). This CDR3 has 13 residues. V lost 5 bases, J lost 4 bases, and 9 bases lay in between. CDR1 is SGHVS, CDR2 FQNEAQ, per germline. The CDR3, as DNA: TGTGCCAGCAGCAAAGACAGAAATCAGCCCCAGCATTTT. Translated: CASSKDRNQPQHF.

The chain uses TRBV6-1 and TRBJ2-3, with D possibly being TRBD2 (7 bases). The ends were cut back, 6 bases at V and 1 base at J, with 14 bases in the middle. Germline V gene lookup returns CDR1 MNHNS and CDR2 SASEGT. The CDR3 is made up of 15 amino acids. CDR3: CASRGGGAGTDTQYF. As DNA, the CDR3 is TGTGCCAGCAGGGGAGGGGGGGCCGGCACAGATACGCAGTATTTT.